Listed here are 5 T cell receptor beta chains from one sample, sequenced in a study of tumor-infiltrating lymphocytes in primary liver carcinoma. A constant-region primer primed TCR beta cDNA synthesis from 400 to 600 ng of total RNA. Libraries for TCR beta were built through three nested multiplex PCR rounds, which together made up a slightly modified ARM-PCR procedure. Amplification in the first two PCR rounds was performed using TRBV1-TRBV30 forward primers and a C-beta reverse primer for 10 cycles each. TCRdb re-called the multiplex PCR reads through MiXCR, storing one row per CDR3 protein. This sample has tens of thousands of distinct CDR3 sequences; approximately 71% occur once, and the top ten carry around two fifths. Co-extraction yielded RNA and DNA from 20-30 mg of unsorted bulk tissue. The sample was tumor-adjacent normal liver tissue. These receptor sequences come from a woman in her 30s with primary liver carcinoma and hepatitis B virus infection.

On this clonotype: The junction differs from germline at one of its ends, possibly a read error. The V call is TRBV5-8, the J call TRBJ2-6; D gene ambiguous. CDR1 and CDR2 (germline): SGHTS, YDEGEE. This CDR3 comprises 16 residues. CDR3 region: CASTMTGFSGVNILIF. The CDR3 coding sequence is TGTGCCAGCACCATGACGGGCTTCTCTGGGGTCAACATCCTGATTTTC.

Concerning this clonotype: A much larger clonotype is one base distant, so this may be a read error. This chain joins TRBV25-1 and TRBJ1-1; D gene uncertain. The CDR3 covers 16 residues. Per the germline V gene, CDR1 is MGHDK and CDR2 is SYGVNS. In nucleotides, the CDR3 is TGTACCAGCAGTGACCCGACGGCGGACGCGGGCACTGAAGCTTTCTTT. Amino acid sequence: CTSSDPTADAGTEAFF.

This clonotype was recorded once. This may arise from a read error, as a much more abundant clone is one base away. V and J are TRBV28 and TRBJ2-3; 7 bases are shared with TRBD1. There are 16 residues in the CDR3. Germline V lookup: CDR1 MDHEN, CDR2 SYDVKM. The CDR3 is CASSYTLGQTTDRQYF. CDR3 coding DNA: TGTGCCAGCAGTTATACTTTGGGACAGACCACAGATAGGCAGTATTTT.

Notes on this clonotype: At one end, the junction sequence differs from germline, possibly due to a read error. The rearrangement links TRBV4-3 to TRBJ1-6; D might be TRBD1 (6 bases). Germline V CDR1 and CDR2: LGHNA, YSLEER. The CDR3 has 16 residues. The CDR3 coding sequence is TGCGCCAGCAGCCAAGATTCACCCGGGGGGGCTTCACCCCTCCGCTTT. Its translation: CASSQDSPGGASPLRF.

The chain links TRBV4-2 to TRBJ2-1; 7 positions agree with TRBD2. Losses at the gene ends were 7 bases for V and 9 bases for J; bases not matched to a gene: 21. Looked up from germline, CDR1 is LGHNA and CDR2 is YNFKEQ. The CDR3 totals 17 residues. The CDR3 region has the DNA TGTGCCAGCACCCCGTCTTCGGTAGGGAGGGCCCTTATTGAGCAGTTCTTC. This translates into CASTPSSVGRALIEQFF.